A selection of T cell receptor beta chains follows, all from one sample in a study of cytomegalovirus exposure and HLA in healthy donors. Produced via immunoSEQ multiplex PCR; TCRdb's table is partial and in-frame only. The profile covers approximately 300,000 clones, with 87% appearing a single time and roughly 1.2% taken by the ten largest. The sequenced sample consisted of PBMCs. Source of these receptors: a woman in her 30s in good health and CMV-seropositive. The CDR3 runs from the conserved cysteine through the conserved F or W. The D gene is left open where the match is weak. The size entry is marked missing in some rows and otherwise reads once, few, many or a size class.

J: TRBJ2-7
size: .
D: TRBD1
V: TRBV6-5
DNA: TGTGCCAGCAGTTCGAGGGACAGGGTAACCTACGAGCAGTACTTC
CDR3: CASSSRDRVTYEQYF

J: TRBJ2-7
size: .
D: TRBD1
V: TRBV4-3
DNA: TGCGCCAGCAGCCATGACAGGGGTTGGGAGCAGTACTTC
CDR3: CASSHDRGWEQYF

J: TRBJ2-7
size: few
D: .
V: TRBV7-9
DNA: TGTGCCAGCAGCTTTAGCTCCTACGAGCAGTACTTC
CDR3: CASSFSSYEQYF

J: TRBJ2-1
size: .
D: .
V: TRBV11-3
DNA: TGTGCCAGCGCCCGAGGGGACAATGAGCAGTTCTTC
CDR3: CASARGDNEQFF

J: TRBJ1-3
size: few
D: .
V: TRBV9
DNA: TGTGCCAGCAGCCTAAGGGCCCTAGACTCTGGAAACACCATATATTTT
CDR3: CASSLRALDSGNTIYF

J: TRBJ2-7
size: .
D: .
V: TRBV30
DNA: TGTGCCTGGAGTATCAACAGGGCCGAGCAGTACTTC
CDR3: CAWSINRAEQYF

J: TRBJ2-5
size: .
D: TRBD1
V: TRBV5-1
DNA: TGCGCCAGCAGAACGGGACTCTCGCGAGACAGGGGGGAGACCCAGTACTTC
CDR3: CASRTGLSRDRGETQYF

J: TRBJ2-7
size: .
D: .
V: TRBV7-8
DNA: TGTGCCAGCAGCTTGATGTCTGGGGCTGCTGCATACGAGCAGTACTTC
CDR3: CASSLMSGAAAYEQYF

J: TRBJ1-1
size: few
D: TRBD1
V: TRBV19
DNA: TGTGCCAGTACAGGGGGCGAAGCTTTCTTT
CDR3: CASTGGEAFF

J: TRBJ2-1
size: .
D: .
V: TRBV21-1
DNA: TGTGCCAGCAGCAAACCGGGACTAGCGGAGAGGGTCTACAATGAGCAGTTCTTC
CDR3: CASSKPGLAERVYNEQFF

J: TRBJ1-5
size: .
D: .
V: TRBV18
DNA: TGTGCCAGCTCACCTGGTGGGGTCGGTGGCCAGCCCCAGCATTTT
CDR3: CASSPGGVGGQPQHF

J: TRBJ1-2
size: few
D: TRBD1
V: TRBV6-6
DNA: TGTGCCTCCCTCGGGACAGCGACTAACTATGGCTACACCTTC
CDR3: CASLGTATNYGYTF

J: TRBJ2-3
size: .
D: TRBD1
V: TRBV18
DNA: TGTGCCAGCTCACCACGACAGGGAAGCACAGATACGCAGTATTTT
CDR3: CASSPRQGSTDTQYF

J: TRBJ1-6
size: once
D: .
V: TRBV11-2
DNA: TGTGCCAGCAGCTTAGATTCCCAGGCGTATAATTCACCCCTCCACTTT
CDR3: CASSLDSQAYNSPLHF

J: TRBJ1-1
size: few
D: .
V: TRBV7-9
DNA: TGTGCCAGCACCTCATTGGTGACTGAAGCTTTCTTT
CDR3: CASTSLVTEAFF

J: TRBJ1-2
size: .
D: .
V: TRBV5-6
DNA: TGTGCCAGCAGCCTCCTGGAAAAGGGGGGCGTCTATGGCTACACCTTC
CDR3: CASSLLEKGGVYGYTF

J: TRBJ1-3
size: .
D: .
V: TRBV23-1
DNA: TGCGCCAGCAGTCAATCGAGAGAGGACTTCTCTGGAAACACCATATATTTT
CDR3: CASSQSREDFSGNTIYF

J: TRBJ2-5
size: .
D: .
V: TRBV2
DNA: TGTGCCAGCAAAACAGGGCCCCCTAAACCCCAAGAGACCCAGTACTTC
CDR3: CASKTGPPKPQETQYF

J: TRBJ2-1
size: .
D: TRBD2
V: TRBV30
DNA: TGTGCCTGGAGCGGACTAGCAAGGGTCAATGAGCAGTTCTTC
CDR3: CAWSGLARVNEQFF

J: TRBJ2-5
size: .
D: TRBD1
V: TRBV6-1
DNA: TGTGCCAGCAGTCCCGGGACAGGGCTGAGTGAGACCCAGTACTTC
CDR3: CASSPGTGLSETQYF

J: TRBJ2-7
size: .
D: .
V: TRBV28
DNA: TGTGCCAGCAGCGCGTCACGGGGTCTGGGCGAGCAGTACTTC
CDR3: CASSASRGLGEQYF

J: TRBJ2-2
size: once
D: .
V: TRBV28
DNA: TGTGCCAGCAGTCCCGCAGTGACCTCGAACACCGGGGAGCTGTTTTTT
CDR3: CASSPAVTSNTGELFF

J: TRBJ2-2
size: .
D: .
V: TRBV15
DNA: TGTGCCACCAGCAGACCGGGCCGGCGGACCGGGGAGCTGTTTTTT
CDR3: CATSRPGRRTGELFF

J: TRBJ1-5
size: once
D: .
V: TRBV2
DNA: TGTGCCAGCAGACCCGTCCCTCGGCCCCAGCATTTT
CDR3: CASRPVPRPQHF

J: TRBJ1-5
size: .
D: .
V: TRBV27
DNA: TGTGCCAGCAGTATGGCACCAGGGGCAAATCAGCCCCAGCATTTT
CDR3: CASSMAPGANQPQHF

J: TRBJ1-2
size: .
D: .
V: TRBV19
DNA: TGTGCCAGTAGTACCTACTACAGGGATGGCTACACCTTC
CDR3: CASSTYYRDGYTF

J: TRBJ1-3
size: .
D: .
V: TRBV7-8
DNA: TGTGCCAGCAGCGCACCGCCCAGGGGAAGATTCTCTGGAAACACCATATATTTT
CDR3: CASSAPPRGRFSGNTIYF

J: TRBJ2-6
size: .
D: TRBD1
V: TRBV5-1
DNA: TGCGCCAGCAGCTTGGGGACAGGAAGGGCCAACGTCCTGACTTTC
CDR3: CASSLGTGRANVLTF

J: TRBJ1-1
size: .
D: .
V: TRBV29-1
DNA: TGCAGCGTTGAGACTGGGGAGGGGGTCGAAGCTTTCTTT
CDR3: CSVETGEGVEAFF

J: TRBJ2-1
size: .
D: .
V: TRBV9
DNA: TGTGCCAGCAGCGCCCGATCGGGATCGACAGCGTCCTACAATGAGCAGTTCTTC
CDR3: CASSARSGSTASYNEQFF

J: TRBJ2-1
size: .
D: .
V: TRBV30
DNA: TGTGCCTGGGCTCGAAGCTCCTACAATGAGCAGTTCTTC
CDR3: CAWARSSYNEQFF

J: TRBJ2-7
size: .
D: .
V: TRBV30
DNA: TGTGCCTGGAACGAGCAGTACTTC
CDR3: CAWNEQYF

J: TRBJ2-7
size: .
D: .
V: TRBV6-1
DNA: TGTGCCAGCAGTGATCATATGAGCTCCTACGAGCAGTACTTC
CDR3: CASSDHMSSYEQYF

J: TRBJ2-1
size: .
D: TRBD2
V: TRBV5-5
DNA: TGTGCCAGCAGCTGGGGGACTAGCGGATTCTACAATGAGCAGTTCTTC
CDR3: CASSWGTSGFYNEQFF

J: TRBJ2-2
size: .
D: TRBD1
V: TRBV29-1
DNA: TGCAGCGTTTCGGGGGCCCGGGACAGGGGCACCGGGGAGCTGTTTTTT
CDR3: CSVSGARDRGTGELFF

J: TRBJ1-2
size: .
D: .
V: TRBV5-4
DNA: TGTGCCAGCAGCTCAGGCGGGGGGTTTAATTATGGCTACACCTTC
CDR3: CASSSGGGFNYGYTF

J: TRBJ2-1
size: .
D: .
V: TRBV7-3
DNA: TGTGCCAGCAGCTTAAGCGGGACAGACTACAATGAGCAGTTCTTC
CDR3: CASSLSGTDYNEQFF

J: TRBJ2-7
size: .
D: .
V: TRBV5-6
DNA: TGTGCCAGCCGGGGTGGGGGGCCCGGGTTTACCTACGAGCAGTACTTC
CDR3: CASRGGGPGFTYEQYF

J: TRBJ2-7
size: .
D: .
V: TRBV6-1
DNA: TGTGCCAGTTCGCCGGGATCTACCCTATCCTACGAGCAGTACTTC
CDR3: CASSPGSTLSYEQYF

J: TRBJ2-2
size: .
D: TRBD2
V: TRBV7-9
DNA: TGTGCCAGCAGCGCCTCTGAGGCGGGGGGGCTCAACACCGGGGAGCTGTTTTTT
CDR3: CASSASEAGGLNTGELFF

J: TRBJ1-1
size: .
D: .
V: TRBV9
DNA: TGTGCCAGCAGCGTAGCTGCGGGCAGCATGAACACTGAAGCTTTCTTT
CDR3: CASSVAAGSMNTEAFF

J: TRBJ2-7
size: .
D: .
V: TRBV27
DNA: TGTGCCAGCAGTTTACAGTATTCCTACGAGCAGTACTTC
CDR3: CASSLQYSYEQYF

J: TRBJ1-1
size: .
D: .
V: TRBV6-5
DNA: TGTGCCAGCAGTTACTCGCTGACGACTGAAGCTTTCTTT
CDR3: CASSYSLTTEAFF

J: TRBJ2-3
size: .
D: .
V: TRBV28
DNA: TGTGCCAGCAGTTTCGTGGGGGCCAGCACTTATACGCAGTATTTT
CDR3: CASSFVGASTYTQYF

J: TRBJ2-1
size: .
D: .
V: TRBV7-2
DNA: TGTGCCAGCAGCTTAGCGCGGGTTAATGAGCAGTTCTTC
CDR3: CASSLARVNEQFF

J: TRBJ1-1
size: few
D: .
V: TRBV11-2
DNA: TGTGCCAGCAGCCCATCCTCTGGGAACACTGAAGCTTTCTTT
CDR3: CASSPSSGNTEAFF

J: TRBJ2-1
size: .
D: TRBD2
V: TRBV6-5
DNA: TGTGCCAGCAGTTATAGGACTAGCGGGAGGGCTGTTGAGCAGTTCTTC
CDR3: CASSYRTSGRAVEQFF

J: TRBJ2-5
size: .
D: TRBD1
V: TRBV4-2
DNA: TGTGCCAGCAGCCAACCAGGGACAGGGGAAGAGACCCAGTACTTC
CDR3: CASSQPGTGEETQYF

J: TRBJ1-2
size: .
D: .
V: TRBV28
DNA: TGTGCCAGCAGTTTGGTTATAGGGGGTAACTATGGCTACACCTTC
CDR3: CASSLVIGGNYGYTF

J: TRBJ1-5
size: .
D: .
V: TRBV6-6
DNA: TGTGCCAGCAGTTACTCAGGAGATCAGCCCCAGCATTTT
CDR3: CASSYSGDQPQHF

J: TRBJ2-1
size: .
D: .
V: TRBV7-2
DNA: TGTGCCAGCAGCTCGATCCGGGACACCTCCTACAATGAGCAGTTCTTC
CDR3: CASSSIRDTSYNEQFF

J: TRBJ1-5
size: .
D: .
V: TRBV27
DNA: TGTGCCAGCAGTCCCTACAGGGACCAGCCCCAGCATTTT
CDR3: CASSPYRDQPQHF

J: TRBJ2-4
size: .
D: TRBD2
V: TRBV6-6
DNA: TGTGCCAGCAGTTCCGGGGGTAGCGGGGTCGGAAACATTCAGTACTTC
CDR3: CASSSGGSGVGNIQYF